A selection of T cell receptor beta chains follows, all from one sample in a study of cytomegalovirus exposure and HLA in healthy donors. The data were produced by immunoSEQ multiplex PCR, yet TCRdb's version contains in-frame clones alone and is incomplete. The table records about 130,000 clones, around 82% of them present only once. Sequencing was carried out using PBMCs. The receptor set was obtained from a man aged 25-40 years in good health and CMV-seropositive. CDR3s include the opening cysteine and the closing phenylalanine or tryptophan. The D gene is left open where the match is weak. Clone size, where shown, is once, few, many, or a class for clones that have expanded.

size,V,J,D,CDR3,DNA
-,TRBV7-3,TRBJ2-3,TRBD1,CASSWTGGSTDTQYF,TGTGCCAGCAGCTGGACAGGGGGTTCCACAGATACGCAGTATTTT
-,TRBV19,TRBJ2-2,TRBD1,CASSFIGTGAPGELFF,TGTGCCAGTAGTTTCATAGGGACAGGGGCTCCCGGGGAGCTGTTTTTT
-,TRBV29-1,TRBJ2-6,TRBD1,CSVGGQGARGGANVLTF,TGCAGCGTGGGAGGACAGGGGGCGCGTGGAGGGGCCAACGTCCTGACTTTC
few,TRBV4-2,TRBJ2-6,-,CASSQVAGVPSGANVLTF,TGTGCCAGCAGCCAAGTTGCAGGGGTCCCCTCTGGGGCCAACGTCCTGACTTTC
-,TRBV18,TRBJ1-1,-,CASSPPSRQHTEAFF,TGTGCCAGCTCACCACCTTCTAGGCAGCACACTGAAGCTTTCTTT
-,TRBV27,TRBJ1-5,-,CASSASGGLGYSNQPQHF,TGTGCCAGCAGCGCCAGTGGGGGACTGGGATATAGCAATCAGCCCCAGCATTTT
few,TRBV21-1,TRBJ2-1,-,CASSTTSGSYNEQFF,TGTGCCAGCAGCACGACTAGCGGCTCCTACAATGAGCAGTTCTTC
-,TRBV27,TRBJ2-2,-,CASSLYRDNTGELFF,TGTGCCAGCAGTTTATACAGAGACAACACCGGGGAGCTGTTTTTT
-,TRBV9,TRBJ2-1,TRBD2,CASSVLAGSYYEQFF,TGTGCCAGCAGCGTATTAGCGGGGAGCTACTATGAGCAGTTCTTC
-,TRBV5-4,TRBJ2-1,TRBD2,CASRLSGSRSYNEQFF,TGTGCCAGCAGACTTAGCGGGAGCAGATCCTACAATGAGCAGTTCTTC
-,TRBV9,TRBJ2-4,-,CASSVGRENIQYF,TGTGCCAGCAGCGTAGGGAGGGAAAACATTCAGTACTTC
-,TRBV5-5,TRBJ2-4,-,CASSFHGALAKNIQYF,TGTGCCAGCAGCTTTCATGGGGCCCTAGCCAAAAACATTCAGTACTTC
-,TRBV10-2,TRBJ2-5,-,CASSVRFPQETQYF,TGCGCCAGCAGTGTCCGGTTCCCTCAAGAGACCCAGTACTTC
few,TRBV4-2,TRBJ2-7,-,CASSQEGRGEQYF,TGTGCCAGCAGCCAAGAGGGGCGAGGCGAGCAGTACTTC
-,TRBV27,TRBJ2-7,-,CASPQGGDSYEQYF,TGTGCCAGCCCCCAGGGGGGAGACTCCTACGAGCAGTACTTC
-,TRBV28,TRBJ2-2,TRBD2,CASSLLAGGPLGGELFF,TGTGCCAGCAGTTTACTAGCGGGAGGGCCTCTCGGCGGGGAGCTGTTTTTT
-,TRBV11-3,TRBJ2-2,-,CASSFSRGAGELFF,TGTGCCAGCAGCTTCTCTAGGGGTGCCGGGGAGCTGTTTTTT
-,TRBV11-3,TRBJ2-3,TRBD2,CASSARPGLAGDTQYF,TGTGCCAGCAGCGCCCGACCGGGACTAGCGGGAGATACGCAGTATTTT
-,TRBV19,TRBJ2-7,TRBD2,CASSMRSGRYEQYF,TGTGCCAGTAGTATGAGAAGCGGGAGATACGAGCAGTACTTC
few,TRBV13,TRBJ1-1,TRBD1,CASSSYPRGQTEAFF,TGTGCCAGCAGCTCCTACCCCAGGGGGCAGACTGAAGCTTTCTTT
-,TRBV2,TRBJ2-3,-,CASSEGRSSRDTQYF,TGTGCCAGCAGTGAAGGTCGGAGCAGCAGAGATACGCAGTATTTT
-,TRBV4-3,TRBJ2-7,-,CASSQDTFLYEQYF,TGCGCCAGCAGCCAAGATACATTTCTCTACGAGCAGTACTTC
-,TRBV14,TRBJ2-7,TRBD2,CASSPWTSHYEQYF,TGTGCCAGCAGCCCTTGGACTAGTCACTACGAGCAGTACTTC
-,TRBV11-2,TRBJ1-2,-,CASSLDVPGRNYGYTF,TGTGCCAGCAGCTTAGATGTCCCAGGCAGGAACTATGGCTACACCTTC
-,TRBV5-6,TRBJ2-2,-,CASSLAGLPNTGELFF,TGTGCCAGCAGCTTGGCCGGACTACCGAACACCGGGGAGCTGTTTTTT
-,TRBV21-1,TRBJ1-5,-,CASSKGGTYSNQPQHF,TGTGCCAGCAGCAAAGGGGGCACTTATAGCAATCAGCCCCAGCATTTT
-,TRBV19,TRBJ2-5,-,CASTKRGGIQETQYF,TGTGCCAGTACTAAGCGTGGGGGGATACAAGAGACCCAGTACTTC
-,TRBV6-5,TRBJ2-2,-,CASSYSFRLSGELFF,TGTGCCAGCAGTTACTCATTCAGGCTCAGCGGGGAGCTGTTTTTT
-,TRBV10-1,TRBJ1-1,TRBD1,CASRRGRGRNTEAFF,TGCGCCAGCAGGCGGGGCAGGGGGAGGAACACTGAAGCTTTCTTT
-,TRBV6-5,TRBJ2-7,-,CASSDLDRFYEQYF,TGTGCCAGCAGTGATCTCGACAGGTTCTACGAGCAGTACTTC
-,TRBV27,TRBJ1-5,-,CASSAQGLRRVYSNQPQHF,TGTGCCAGCAGTGCGCAGGGTCTTAGGAGGGTTTATAGCAATCAGCCCCAGCATTTT
-,TRBV7-9,TRBJ1-1,TRBD1,CASSYFSTGAGRNTEAFF,TGTGCCAGCAGCTACTTCAGCACAGGGGCGGGTAGGAACACTGAAGCTTTCTTT
-,TRBV7-9,TRBJ2-7,TRBD1,CASSFDRGSYEQYF,TGTGCCAGCAGCTTCGACAGGGGATCCTACGAGCAGTACTTC
-,TRBV4-2,TRBJ2-5,TRBD2,CASSPTSLQETQYF,TGTGCCAGCAGCCCGACTAGCCTCCAAGAGACCCAGTACTTC
few,TRBV6-1,TRBJ1-1,-,CASTPPGWNTEAFF,TGTGCCAGCACCCCCCCAGGATGGAACACTGAAGCTTTCTTT
-,TRBV5-1,TRBJ2-5,-,CASSLVAPQETQYF,TGCGCCAGCAGCTTGGTCGCGCCACAAGAGACCCAGTACTTC
-,TRBV4-1,TRBJ2-1,TRBD1,CASSPEVTGTGQFF,TGCGCCAGCAGCCCCGAGGTAACCGGGACAGGGCAGTTCTTC
-,TRBV27,TRBJ2-1,TRBD2,CASSLSALAGDEQFF,TGTGCCAGCAGTTTATCAGCACTAGCGGGAGACGAGCAGTTCTTC
-,TRBV6-4,TRBJ1-2,TRBD1,CASSLTGGNGYTF,TGTGCCAGCAGTTTGACAGGGGGCAATGGCTACACCTTC
-,TRBV6-5,TRBJ2-3,-,CASSSGFTDTQYF,TGTGCCAGCAGTTCGGGATTCACAGATACGCAGTATTTT
-,TRBV5-5,TRBJ2-7,TRBD1,CASSFAGTDYEQYF,TGTGCCAGCAGCTTCGCTGGGACAGACTACGAGCAGTACTTC
few,TRBV9,TRBJ1-4,-,CASSVGQATTNEKLFF,TGTGCCAGCAGCGTAGGGCAGGCTACAACTAATGAAAAACTGTTTTTT
-,TRBV28,TRBJ1-5,TRBD1,CASSLGQGNQPQHF,TGTGCCAGCAGTTTAGGACAGGGTAATCAGCCCCAGCATTTT
-,TRBV4-1,TRBJ2-1,-,CASSQDPDRRNEQFF,TGCGCCAGCAGCCAAGATCCTGACAGGCGGAATGAGCAGTTCTTC
-,TRBV29-1,TRBJ1-5,-,CSVSSGLLGNQPQHF,TGCAGCGTTTCTTCAGGGCTCCTAGGCAATCAGCCCCAGCATTTT
few,TRBV11-2,TRBJ2-7,TRBD1,CASSSAGTGNTYEQYF,TGTGCCAGCAGCTCTGCGGGGACAGGTAATACCTACGAGCAGTACTTC
-,TRBV10-2,TRBJ2-5,TRBD1,CASSTPDRGQETQYF,TGCGCCAGCAGTACCCCTGACAGGGGGCAAGAGACCCAGTACTTC
-,TRBV11-3,TRBJ2-3,TRBD2,CASSRGSMTDTQYF,TGTGCCAGCAGCCGCGGGAGTATGACAGATACGCAGTATTTT
-,TRBV5-1,TRBJ2-1,TRBD2,CASSPYDGRYNEQFF,TGCGCCAGCAGCCCCTACGACGGGAGGTACAATGAGCAGTTCTTC
-,TRBV7-2,TRBJ1-2,TRBD1,CASSLLQGVDGYTF,TGTGCCAGCAGCTTGTTACAGGGGGTAGATGGCTACACCTTC
once,TRBV15,TRBJ1-5,TRBD1,CATSTWTGENQPQHF,TGTGCCACCAGCACGTGGACAGGGGAAAATCAGCCCCAGCATTTT
once,TRBV23-1,TRBJ1-1,TRBD1,CASSHGPGQGGTEAFF,TGCGCCAGCAGTCACGGACCGGGACAGGGAGGCACTGAAGCTTTCTTT
few,TRBV19,TRBJ1-1,-,CASSPSRGTEAFF,TGTGCCAGTAGCCCCTCTAGGGGCACTGAAGCTTTCTTT
-,TRBV15,TRBJ1-5,-,CATSRTGQPQHF,TGTGCCACCAGCAGAACGGGGCAGCCCCAGCATTTT
few,TRBV5-6,TRBJ2-7,-,CASSLGGGGREQYF,TGTGCCAGCAGCTTGGGAGGGGGGGGGCGGGAGCAGTACTTC
-,TRBV25-1,TRBJ1-5,-,CASSAGPNQPQHF,TGTGCCAGCAGTGCAGGGCCCAATCAGCCCCAGCATTTT
-,TRBV4-3,TRBJ2-3,-,CASSQDTRVSHTDTQYF,TGCGCCAGCAGCCAAGATACCAGGGTATCTCACACAGATACGCAGTATTTT
once,TRBV5-1,TRBJ2-5,TRBD2,CASSLASSGSWETQYF,TGCGCCAGCAGCTTGGCCTCTAGCGGGAGTTGGGAGACCCAGTACTTC
-,TRBV7-3,TRBJ2-2,-,CASSLGQQVGELFF,TGTGCCAGCAGCTTAGGACAGCAGGTCGGGGAGCTGTTTTTT
few,TRBV27,TRBJ1-5,-,CASSPQTGSNQPQHF,TGTGCCAGCAGTCCCCAGACAGGTAGCAATCAGCCCCAGCATTTT